This TCR beta chain was found in a study of T-cell reconstitution after alpha-beta-depleted transplantation in children. Germline trimming cut 4 bases from V and 5 bases from J; bases unmatched to any gene: 5. Germline values: CDR1 SGHRS, CDR2 YFSETQ. The CDR3 length is 14 residues. This sample's TCRbeta library carried unique molecular identifier barcodes. TCRdb re-called the PCR reads through MiXCR, storing one row per CDR3 protein. The sample lists 350,000 to 450,000 distinct CDR3 sequences, roughly 21% seen once, with approximately 3.9% in the top ten. This TCR derives from a human donor who donated a stem cell graft to a child with acute myeloid leukemia. This chain uses TRBV5-1 with TRBJ2-1; 8 positions agree with TRBD1. Sequencing used PBMCs from the stem cell graft donor, obtained from the stem cell graft. In nucleotides, the CDR3 is TGCGCCAGCAGCACCCGGGACAGGAACAATGAGCAGTTCTTC. Its translation: CASSTRDRNNEQFF.